These T cell receptor beta chains were read from a single sample in a study of HIV-infected patients and healthy controls. Each CDR3 protein is one row after TCRdb ran MiXCR on the 5' RACE reads. The repertoire holds around 7,400 distinct CDR3 sequences, with less than 9.5% as singletons. Sequences were derived from blood, sampled before antiretroviral therapy. Receptors originate from an adult with HIV infection. The CDR3 runs from the conserved cysteine through the conserved F or W. D genes are given only for firm matches. Clone sizes are given selectively: once, few, many, or a class where the clone is expanded.

>TRBJ2-3|NA|NA|TRBV29-1
CSSLRSDTQYF
TGCAGCTCTCTTAGGTCGGATACGCAGTATTTT
>TRBJ2-7|NA|many|TRBV6-5
CASSYRDGYYEQYF
TGTGCCAGCAGTTACCGGGACGGTTACTACGAGCAGTACTTC
>TRBJ2-1|NA|NA|TRBV30
CAWEIGRTSSSYNEQFF
TGTGCCTGGGAGATCGGTAGGACCTCGAGCTCCTACAATGAGCAGTTCTTC
>TRBJ2-2|TRBD1|NA|TRBV6-5
CASSFHTGGEAGELFF
TGTGCCAGCAGTTTCCACACAGGGGGTGAAGCCGGGGAGCTGTTTTTT
>TRBJ1-2|NA|NA|TRBV4-1
CASGLRTENYGYTF
TGCGCCAGCGGACTACGGACAGAAAACTATGGCTACACCTTC
>TRBJ1-2|NA|many|TRBV7-9
CASSLGGYGYTF
TGTGCCAGCAGCTTGGGGGGCTATGGCTACACCTTC
>TRBJ1-4|TRBD1|medium-sized|TRBV28
CASSFGGTVGDEKLFF
TGTGCCAGCAGTTTTGGAGGGACAGTAGGGGATGAAAAACTGTTTTTT
>TRBJ2-1|TRBD2|many|TRBV5-6
CASRVWLAGRDEQFF
TGTGCCAGCAGGGTTTGGCTAGCGGGGCGCGATGAGCAGTTCTTC
>TRBJ1-5|NA|medium-sized|TRBV28
CASSHTGLGNQPQHF
TGTGCCAGCAGCCACACAGGGCTCGGCAATCAGCCCCAGCATTTT
>TRBJ2-7|NA|NA|TRBV19
CASRAGLSYEQYF
TGTGCCAGTAGAGCAGGGTTATCCTACGAGCAGTACTTC
>TRBJ2-7|NA|many|TRBV28
CASSSRLAPSYEQYF
TGTGCCAGCAGCTCCAGGCTAGCGCCCTCCTACGAGCAGTACTTC